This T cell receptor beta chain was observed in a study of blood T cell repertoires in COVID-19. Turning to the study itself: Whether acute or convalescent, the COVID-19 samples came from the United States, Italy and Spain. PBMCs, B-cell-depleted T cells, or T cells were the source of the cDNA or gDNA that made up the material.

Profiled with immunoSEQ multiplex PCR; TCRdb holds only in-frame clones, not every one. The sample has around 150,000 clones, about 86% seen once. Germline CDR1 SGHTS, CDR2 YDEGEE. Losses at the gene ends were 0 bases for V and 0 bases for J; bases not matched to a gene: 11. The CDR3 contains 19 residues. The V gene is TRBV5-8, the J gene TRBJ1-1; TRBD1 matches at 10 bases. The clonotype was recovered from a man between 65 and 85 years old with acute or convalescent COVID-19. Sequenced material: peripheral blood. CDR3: CASSLGRDRGQLMNTEAFF. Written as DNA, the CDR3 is TGTGCCAGCAGCTTGGGTCGGGACAGGGGCCAACTGATGAACACTGAAGCTTTCTTT.